The 22 T cell receptor beta chains below all came from one sample that was sequenced in a study of shared clonotypes between healthy human individuals (dated by TCRdb to the early 2020s). Preparation of the library involved the immunoSEQ multiplex PCR assay. TCRdb obtained this table from immuneACCESS and retained in-frame rearrangements with V and J assigned. These tables miss some clones; where compared with another copy, unresolved V genes account for less than half of the shortfall, and the remainder is unexplained. The sample contains millions of clones, 85% to 95% of them found a single time. The top ten clonotypes cover 0.13% of the sample. Input material: naive CD4+ T cells sorted from blood. According to the study, the label for this sample's cell subset or site signals: CD45RA+ positively selected. The receptor set was obtained from a man between 18 and 29 years old in good health.

V is TRBV25-1 and J is TRBJ1-6; D is uncertain. V was shortened by 3 bases and J by 9 bases, with 9 bases between the two germline ends. The CDR3 sequence is 13 residues long. Per the germline V gene, CDR1 is MGHDK and CDR2 is SYGVNS. The CDR3 region has the DNA TGTGCCAGCAGTGACACAAATCTTTCACCCCTCCACTTT. It yields the protein CASSDTNLSPLHF.

Written as DNA, the CDR3 is TGTGCCAGCAGTTTACTAGCGACGAGCTCCTACAATGAGCAGTTCTTC. Translated: CASSLLATSSYNEQFF. The V gene is TRBV5-4, the J gene TRBJ2-1; 7 bases align to TRBD2. There are 16 residues in the CDR3. V lost 5 bases, J lost 0 bases, and 8 bases stayed unmatched. Germline V gene sequence: CDR1 SGHNT, CDR2 YYREEE (reference sequence).

This CDR3 is CASRIMDRGNTEAFF. CDR3 in DNA: TGTGCCAGTAGGATTATGGACAGGGGGAACACTGAAGCTTTCTTT. The chain is built from TRBV19 and TRBJ1-1, with 9 bases that match TRBD1. CDR1 and CDR2 (germline): LNHDA, SQIVND (reference sequence). This CDR3 spans 15 amino acids. Trimming removed 6 bases from V and 1 base from J; junction bases left unmatched: 6.

The chain's CDR3 is CASSGGGEKLFF. The CDR3 bases are TGTGCCAGCAGTGGGGGCGGTGAAAAACTGTTTTTT. J is TRBJ1-4 and V is TRBV2, with D perhaps TRBD1 (5 bases). CDR3 size: 12 residues. With 4 bases removed from V and 7 bases from J, the gap between germline ends came to 7 bases. Germline V gives CDR1 SNHLY, CDR2 FYNNEI.

The rearrangement uses TRBV6-6 and TRBJ2-7, with D perhaps TRBD1 (6 bases). Per the germline V gene, CDR1 is MNHNY and CDR2 is SVGAGI (reference sequence). This CDR3 has 14 amino acids. V lost 5 bases and J 5 bases, leaving 16 bases between the germline ends. CDR3 DNA sequence: TGTGCCAGCAGTAAAGGGGGAGTGATACACGAGCAGTACTTC. Its translation: CASSKGGVIHEQYF.

The chain employs TRBV19 and TRBJ2-7, with TRBD1 matching over 8 bases. CDR3 length: 14 residues. Germline V gene sequence: CDR1 LNHDA, CDR2 SQIVND (reference sequence). V lost 5 bases to trimming and J lost 6 bases; unmatched junction nucleotides: 9. Written as DNA, the CDR3 is TGTGCCAGTAGTTCGGGACAGGCGGTCTCCGAGCAGTACTTC. As protein: CASSSGQAVSEQYF.

The chain combines TRBV19 with TRBJ1-2; tentative D call: TRBD1 (5 bases). Germline CDR1 is LNHDA and CDR2 is SQIVND (reference sequence). The CDR3 consists of 18 residues. V was cut by 1 base and J by 5 bases, with 23 bases left in between. The CDR3 region is CASSIVDSKRGPRYGYTF. CDR3 nucleotide sequence: TGTGCCAGTAGTATAGTCGACAGCAAAAGGGGACCTCGGTATGGCTACACCTTC.

This chain links TRBV11-2 with TRBJ2-7; possibly TRBD1 or TRBD2 for D (5 bases each). Per the germline V gene, CDR1 is SGHAT and CDR2 is FQNNGV. V shed 5 bases and J shed 0 bases, with 14 bases lying between them. The CDR3 has 15 residues. The CDR3 spells CASSGPGPGSYEQYF. The CDR3 DNA reads as TGTGCCAGCAGCGGCCCGGGGCCCGGCTCCTACGAGCAGTACTTC.

V gene TRBV6-5 combines with J gene TRBJ2-1, with 11 bases fitting TRBD1. The CDR3 length is 14 residues. Trimming at V came to 6 bases and at J to 5 bases, leaving 3 bases not matched to a gene. The germline gives CDR1 MNHEY, CDR2 SVGAGI. CDR3 loop: CASRDRGPNNEQFF. In DNA form, the CDR3 reads TGTGCCAGCAGGGACAGGGGGCCGAACAATGAGCAGTTCTTC.

V and J are TRBV6-1 and TRBJ2-7; no definite D call. Deletions cut 6 bases from V and 0 bases from J, with 9 bases between. CDR1 and CDR2 (germline): MNHNS, SASEGT. The CDR3 has 13 amino acids. This chain's CDR3 is CASSAASSYEQYF. DNA of the CDR3: TGTGCCAGCAGCGCGGCAAGCTCCTACGAGCAGTACTTC.

The chain combines TRBV6-4 with TRBJ1-2; D perhaps matches TRBD1 (5 bases). CDR3 size: 13 residues. Deletions cut 7 bases from V and 8 bases from J, with 17 bases between. Looked up from germline, CDR1 is MRHNA and CDR2 is SNTAGT. In nucleotides, the CDR3 is TGTGCCAGCATGGTTTCTGGCGGGACCGGCTACACCTTC. This encodes CASMVSGGTGYTF.

The rearrangement uses TRBV28 and TRBJ2-5, with D maybe TRBD1 (5 bases). The CDR3 length is 14 residues. The V and J ends lost 3 bases and 5 bases respectively, with 13 bases between them. CDR1 and CDR2 from the germline V gene are MDHEN and SYDVKM. Here the CDR3 DNA reads TGTGCCAGCAGTTTCGACAGATCGCTCGAGACCCAGTACTTC. Encoded protein: CASSFDRSLETQYF.

A word on this clone: A much larger clone lies a single base off, so this may be a read error. Other DNA sequences of this sample code for an identical CDR3. This chain links TRBV28 with TRBJ1-1; unclear D gene. V dropped 6 bases and J dropped 1 base, with 3 bases sitting between them. The germline V gene encodes CDR1 MDHEN and CDR2 SYDVKM. This CDR3 has 11 residues. The CDR3 reads CASSENTEAFF. CDR3 bases: TGTGCCAGCAGCGAGAACACTGAAGCTTTCTTT.

The chain couples TRBV7-8 to TRBJ1-3; D is uncertain. CDR3 length: 16 residues. Germline values: CDR1 SGHVS, CDR2 FQNEAQ. Trimming cost V 1 base and J 3 bases, with 13 bases left between them. The CDR3, as DNA: TGTGCCAGCAGCTTAGAGAGGGTCAGGAGTGGAAACACCATATATTTT. Encoded protein: CASSLERVRSGNTIYF.

This sequence joins TRBV6-1 and TRBJ2-1; no clear D gene. CDR1 and CDR2 (germline): MNHNS, SASEGT. This CDR3 region has 13 residues. Trimming pared 6 bases from V and 4 bases from J, leaving 10 bases between. The DNA for the CDR3 is TGTGCCAGCAGCGCCGTACGATACAATGAGCAGTTCTTC. Its protein product is CASSAVRYNEQFF.

J is TRBJ1-6 and V is TRBV19; D is perhaps TRBD1 (5 bases). The CDR3 is 16 amino acids. V lost 2 bases, J lost 7 bases, and 15 bases lay in between. Germline lookup yields CDR1 LNHDA and CDR2 SQIVND (reference sequence). The CDR3 is CASSILAGLLNSPLHF. The CDR3 DNA reads TGTGCCAGTAGTATATTGGCAGGGCTGCTCAATTCACCCCTCCACTTT. Looking up the rest from reference TRBV19 and TRBJ1-6 gives the full variable domain: DGGITQSPKYLFRKEGQNVTLSCEQNLNHDAMYWYRQDPGQGLRLIYYSQIVNDFQKGDIAEGYSVSREKKESFPLTVTSAQKNPTAFYLCASSILAGLLNSPLHFGNGTRLTVT.

The chain carries TRBV9 and TRBJ2-2, with 9 bases identical to TRBD1. J lost 0 bases, V lost 2 bases, and 2 bases had no gene match. Germline CDR1 and CDR2: SGDLS and YYNGEE. The CDR3 length is 16 residues. The CDR3 sequence: CASSVRTGANTGELFF. For the CDR3, the DNA is TGTGCCAGCAGCGTGAGGACAGGGGCGAACACCGGGGAGCTGTTTTTT.

V and J are TRBV28 and TRBJ2-2; TRBD2 might be the D (6 bases). V was shortened by 5 bases and J by 7 bases, with 14 bases between the two germline ends. This CDR3 contains 14 residues. Germline V gene data show CDR1 as MDHEN and CDR2 as SYDVKM. The CDR3 coding sequence is TGTGCCAGCAGTCACGGGGGAAAGGGCGGGGAGCTGTTTTTT. Protein: CASSHGGKGGELFF. Variable domain in full (rest from reference TRBV28 and TRBJ2-2): DVKVTQSSRYLVKRTGEKVFLECVQDMDHENMFWYRQDPGLGLRLIYFSYDVKMKEKGDIPEGYSVSREKKERFSLILESASTNQTSMYLCASSHGGKGGELFFGEGSRLTVL.

The chain is built from TRBV6-1 and TRBJ1-5; D is uncertain. V lost 7 bases and J lost 2, with 12 bases in between. CDR3 size: 14 residues. Germline V gene data show CDR1 as MNHNS and CDR2 as SASEGT. The CDR3 nucleotides are TGTGCCAGCATTAGAGACACGGGCAATCAGCCCCAGCATTTT. Its protein product is CASIRDTGNQPQHF.

This sequence joins TRBV2 and TRBJ1-1; D not resolved. Per the germline V gene, CDR1 is SNHLY and CDR2 is FYNNEI. The ends were cut back, 4 bases at V and 4 bases at J, with 13 bases in the middle. This CDR3 comprises 14 residues. The CDR3 DNA is TGTGCCAGCAGTGGCAAGGCCGCGTCCACTGAAGCTTTCTTT. This gives the protein CASSGKAASTEAFF.

V and J are TRBV4-1 and TRBJ2-1, with 11 bases lining up with TRBD2. The CDR3 covers 16 residues. V dropped 2 bases and J dropped 8; count of bases not matched to a gene: 8. CDR1 and CDR2 from the germline V gene are MGHRA and YSYEKL. This chain's CDR3 is CASSQSLAGGWDEQFF. The CDR3 region has the DNA TGCGCCAGCAGCCAATCGTTAGCGGGAGGGTGGGATGAGCAGTTCTTC.

The chain carries TRBV28 and TRBJ1-1; 7 bases agree with TRBD1. V dropped 2 bases and J dropped 4; count of bases not matched to a gene: 4. CDR1 MDHEN and CDR2 SYDVKM come from the germline V gene. CDR3 length: 14 residues. The CDR3 spells CASSLGGGSTEAFF. The CDR3 DNA reads TGTGCCAGCAGTTTAGGAGGGGGCTCCACTGAAGCTTTCTTT.